The 5 T cell receptor beta chains in this list originate from one sample, sequenced in a study of T cell responses to AZD1222 COVID-19 vaccine. Some clones are missing from TCRdb's copy, which holds only in-frame ones; the method was immunoSEQ multiplex PCR. The table shows 150,000 to 200,000 clones, with 90% occurring only once. Material: peripheral blood, obtained 28 days after the second dose of the MenACWY control vaccine. These TCRs come from an adult who received the MenACWY meningococcal vaccine as a control.

The chain employs TRBV5-5 and TRBJ2-7; 7 bases agree with TRBD1. With 4 bases clipped from V and 2 bases from J, the junction kept 12 bases outside the gene matches. The CDR3 has 16 amino acids. Germline loops: CDR1 SGHKS, CDR2 YYEKEE (reference sequence). CDR3 DNA sequence: TGTGCCAGCAGCCTCTACGGGACAGATTATACCTACGAGCAGTACTTC. Translation: CASSLYGTDYTYEQYF.

The V gene is TRBV30, the J gene TRBJ2-3; 12 bases line up with TRBD2. J gave up 6 bases and V 2 bases, and 6 bases lay outside the gene matches. This CDR3 comprises 15 residues. In germline, CDR1 is GTSNPN, CDR2 SVGIG (reference sequence). The CDR3: CAWSRLAGVGDTQYF. The CDR3 DNA reads TGTGCCTGGAGTCGACTAGCGGGAGTTGGGGATACGCAGTATTTT.

V gene TRBV28 combines with J gene TRBJ1-5; D ambiguous. The CDR3 has 15 residues. The germline V gene encodes CDR1 MDHEN and CDR2 SYDVKM. The V end was cut by 3 bases, the J end by 0 bases, with 9 bases between. The CDR3 bases are TGTGCCAGCAGTTTCGTTGCGGTTAGCAATCAGCCCCAGCATTTT. Translating gives CASSFVAVSNQPQHF.

This sequence joins TRBV4-2 and TRBJ2-7; 12 bases are shared with TRBD1. The germline CDR1 and CDR2 sequences are LGHNA and YNFKEQ. The CDR3 length is 15 residues. Trimming took 1 base from V and 4 from J; bases not matched to a gene: 2. As DNA, the CDR3 is TGTGCCAGCAGCCAAGGGGGACAGGGGGCGTACGAGCAGTACTTC. This encodes CASSQGGQGAYEQYF.

The J gene is TRBJ2-2, the V gene TRBV7-3; 9 bases agree with TRBD2. Germline V gives CDR1 SGHTA, CDR2 FQGTGA. V lost 2 bases and J lost 5; bases outside the gene matches: 6. The CDR3 contains 16 residues. CDR3: CASSLSAGGGTGELFF. The CDR3 DNA follows: TGTGCCAGCAGCTTATCGGCGGGAGGGGGTACCGGGGAGCTGTTTTTT.